This T cell receptor (beta chain) was identified during a study of CD8 T cells in Susac syndrome. Study in general: Susac syndrome patients were untreated, on corticosteroids with some adding intravenous immunoglobulin, or on intravenous immunoglobulin only. Study-level points and caveats: Clonal expansion was missing from Susac syndrome CD4+ T cell repertoires.

Random hexamers were used to reverse transcribe the RNA input (about 0.45 to 1 ug). TCRdb redid the calling of the immunoSEQ multiplex PCR reads with MiXCR, one entry per CDR3 protein. Of 160,000 or so distinct CDR3 sequences in the sample, 85% to 95% are singletons; the top ten hold 0.095% to 0.13%. The V end lost 4 bases, the J end lost 7 bases, and 12 bases lay between the germline ends. The CDR3 sequence is 13 residues long. Germline V lookup: CDR1 SGHDT, CDR2 YYEEEE. Susac syndrome patients met recently defined diagnostic criteria for definite or probable disease. In regard to this clonotype: Its antigen remains unknown.

The rearrangement joins TRBV5-6 to TRBJ2-1; the D gene is possibly TRBD2 (6 bases). The receptor's source is a human donor with Susac syndrome. Sequencing was done on a sample of CD4+ T cells from PBMCs. CDR3 sequence: CASSRLRGNEQFF. In DNA form, the CDR3 reads TGTGCCAGCAGCCGGCTTCGGGGGAATGAGCAGTTCTTC.